The T cell receptor (beta chain) under discussion was sequenced for a study of identical twins. General study findings and limits: Out-of-frame alpha sequences that twins shared showed excess low generation probability.

CDR3 length: 18 residues. Trimming cost V 1 base and J 0 bases; bases outside gene matches: 8. Germline V gives CDR1 KGHDR, CDR2 SFDVKD. Using its own MiXCR run on the 5' RACE reads, TCRdb lists one record per CDR3 protein. This table has more than 1.5 million distinct CDR3 sequences, roughly 35% appearing once. Turning to this clonotype: As yet, its antigen is unknown.

The chain combines TRBV24-1 with TRBJ2-3, with 8 bases identical to TRBD1. Sequencing was done on a sample of cord blood. The clonotype comes from a newborn girl in good health. The chain's CDR3 is CATSDLRQGAPSTDTQYF. CDR3 nucleotide sequence: TGTGCCACCAGTGATTTACGGCAGGGGGCACCTAGCACAGATACGCAGTATTTT.